This TCR beta chain was sequenced for a study of beta chain features in type 1 diabetes. General study points: Among all four CD4+ subsets, Type 1 diabetes patients had TCRB CDR3s that were moderately but significantly shorter.

Reverse transcription of all isolated RNA meant that expressed TCRB transcripts were sequenced. Generated by immunoSEQ multiplex PCR, the TCRdb table keeps only in-frame clones and is missing some. Of about 710,000 clones in the sample, around 15% are singletons; the top ten hold approximately 0.042%. This CDR3 region has 13 residues. From germline, CDR1 is SGDLS and CDR2 YYNGEE. Note on this clone: The antigen remains unidentified. An end of the junction differs from the germline gene, which may be a read error.

The rearrangement joins TRBV9 to TRBJ2-5, with D perhaps TRBD2 (5 bases). The source is a man between 18 and 35 years old with type 1 diabetes. The sample taken for sequencing was naive CD4+ T cells from blood. CDR3 sequence reads: CASSVYGKEAQYF. CDR3 DNA: TGTGCCAGCAGCGTATACGGGAAAGAGGCCCAGTACTTC.